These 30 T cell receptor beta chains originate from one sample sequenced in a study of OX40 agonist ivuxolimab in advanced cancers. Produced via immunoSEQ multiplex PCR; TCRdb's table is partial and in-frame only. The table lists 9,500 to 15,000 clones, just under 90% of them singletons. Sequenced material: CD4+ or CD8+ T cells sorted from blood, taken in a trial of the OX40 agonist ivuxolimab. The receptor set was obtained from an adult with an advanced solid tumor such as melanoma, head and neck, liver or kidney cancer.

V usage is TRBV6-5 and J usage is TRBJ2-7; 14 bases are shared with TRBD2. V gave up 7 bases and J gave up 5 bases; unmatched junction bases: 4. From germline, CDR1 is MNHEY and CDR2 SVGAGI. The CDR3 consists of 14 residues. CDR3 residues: CASTGTSGSNEQYF. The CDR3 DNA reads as TGTGCCAGCACTGGGACTAGCGGGAGTAACGAGCAGTACTTC.

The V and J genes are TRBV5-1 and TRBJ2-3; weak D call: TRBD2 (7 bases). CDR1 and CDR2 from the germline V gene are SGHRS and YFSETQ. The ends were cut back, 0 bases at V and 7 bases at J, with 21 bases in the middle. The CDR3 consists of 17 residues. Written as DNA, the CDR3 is TGCGCCAGCAGCTTGGCCGCCAGCGGGACAATGGGTAATACGCAGTATTTT. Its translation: CASSLAASGTMGNTQYF.

CDR3 in amino acids: CASSGSGRVEETQYF. Here the CDR3 DNA reads TGTGCCAGCAGCGGTAGCGGGAGGGTGGAGGAGACCCAGTACTTC. This chain uses TRBV9 with TRBJ2-5; TRBD2 matches 11 bases. The trim removed 3 bases at V and 5 bases at J, leaving 6 bases unmatched. Per the germline V gene, CDR1 is SGDLS and CDR2 is YYNGEE. The CDR3 runs to 15 residues.

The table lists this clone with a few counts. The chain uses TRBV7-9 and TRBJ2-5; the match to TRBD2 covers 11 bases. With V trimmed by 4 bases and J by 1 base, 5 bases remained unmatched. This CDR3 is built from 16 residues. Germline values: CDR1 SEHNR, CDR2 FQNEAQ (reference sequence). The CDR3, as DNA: TGTGCCAGCAGCTCGGGACTAGCGGAGGGCCAAGAGACCCAGTACTTC. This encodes CASSSGLAEGQETQYF.

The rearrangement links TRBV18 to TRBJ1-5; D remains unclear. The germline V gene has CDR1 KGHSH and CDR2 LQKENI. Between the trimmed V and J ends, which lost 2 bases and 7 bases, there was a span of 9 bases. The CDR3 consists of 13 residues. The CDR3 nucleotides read TGTGCCAGCTCACCAACCGTGGACCAGCCCCAGCATTTT. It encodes CASSPTVDQPQHF.

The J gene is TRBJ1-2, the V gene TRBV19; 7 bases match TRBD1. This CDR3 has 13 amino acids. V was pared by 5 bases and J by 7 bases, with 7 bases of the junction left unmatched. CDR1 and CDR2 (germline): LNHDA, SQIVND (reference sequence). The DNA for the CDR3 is TGTGCCAGTAGTTCACTACAGGGGCCTGGCTACACCTTC. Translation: CASSSLQGPGYTF. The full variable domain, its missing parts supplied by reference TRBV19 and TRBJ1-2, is DGGITQSPKYLFRKEGQNVTLSCEQNLNHDAMYWYRQDPGQGLRLIYYSQIVNDFQKGDIAEGYSVSREKKESFPLTVTSAQKNPTAFYLCASSSLQGPGYTFGSGTRLTVV.

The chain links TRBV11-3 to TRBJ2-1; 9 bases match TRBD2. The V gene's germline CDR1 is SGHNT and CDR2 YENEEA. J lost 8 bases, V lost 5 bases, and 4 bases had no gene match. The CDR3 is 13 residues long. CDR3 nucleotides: TGTGCCAGCAGCGTGCCTAGCGGGGATGAGCAGTTCTTC. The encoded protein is CASSVPSGDEQFF.

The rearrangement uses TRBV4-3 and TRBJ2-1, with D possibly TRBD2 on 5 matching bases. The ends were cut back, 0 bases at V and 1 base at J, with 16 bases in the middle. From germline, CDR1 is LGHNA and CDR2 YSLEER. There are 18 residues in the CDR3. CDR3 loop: CASSQETHQRISYNEQFF. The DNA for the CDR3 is TGCGCCAGCAGCCAAGAGACCCACCAGCGGATATCCTACAATGAGCAGTTCTTC.

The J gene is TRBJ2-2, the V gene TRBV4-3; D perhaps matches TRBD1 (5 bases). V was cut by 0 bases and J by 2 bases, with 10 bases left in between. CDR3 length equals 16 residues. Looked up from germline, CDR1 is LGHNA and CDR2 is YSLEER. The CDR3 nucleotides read TGCGCCAGCAGCCAAGATAGGGGTGCAAACACCGGGGAGCTGTTTTTT. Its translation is CASSQDRGANTGELFF.

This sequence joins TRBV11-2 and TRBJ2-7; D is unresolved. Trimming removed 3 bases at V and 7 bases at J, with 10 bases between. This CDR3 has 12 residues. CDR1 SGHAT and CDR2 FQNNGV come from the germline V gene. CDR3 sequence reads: CASSLTYGEQYF. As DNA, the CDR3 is TGTGCCAGCAGCTTGACCTACGGAGAGCAGTACTTC. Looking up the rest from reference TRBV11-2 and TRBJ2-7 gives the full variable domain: EAGVAQSPRYKIIEKRQSVAFWCNPISGHATLYWYQQILGQGPKLLIQFQNNGVVDDSQLPKDRFSAERLKGVDSTLKIQPAKLEDSAVYLCASSLTYGEQYFGPGTRLTVT.

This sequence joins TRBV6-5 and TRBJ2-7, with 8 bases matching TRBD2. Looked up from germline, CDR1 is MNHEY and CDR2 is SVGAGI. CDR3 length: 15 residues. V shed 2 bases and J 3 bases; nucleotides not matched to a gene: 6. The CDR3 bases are TGTGCCAGCAGTTACGGCGCGGGAGGAGGCTACGAGCAGTACTTC. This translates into CASSYGAGGGYEQYF.

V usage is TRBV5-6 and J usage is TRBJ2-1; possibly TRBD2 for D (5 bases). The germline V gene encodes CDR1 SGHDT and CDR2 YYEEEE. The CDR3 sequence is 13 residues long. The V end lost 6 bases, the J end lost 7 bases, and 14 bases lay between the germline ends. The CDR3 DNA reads TGTGCCAGCATCCTTGCCCCGGGAAATGAGCAGTTCTTC. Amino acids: CASILAPGNEQFF.

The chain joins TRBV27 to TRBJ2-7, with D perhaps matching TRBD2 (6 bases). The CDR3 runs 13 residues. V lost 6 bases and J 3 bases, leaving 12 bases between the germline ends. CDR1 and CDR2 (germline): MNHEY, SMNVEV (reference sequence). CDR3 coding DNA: TGTGCCAGCAGCTTGGGGACTTTCTACGAGCAGTACTTC. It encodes CASSLGTFYEQYF.

The CDR3 sequence: CASSQAGGGTIYF. The CDR3 coding sequence is TGCGCCAGCAGCCAAGCAGGGGGCGGCACCATATATTTT. The chain combines TRBV4-3 with TRBJ1-3; 8 positions agree with TRBD1. V lost 1 base and J lost 9; bases outside the gene matches: 2. The V gene's germline CDR1 is LGHNA and CDR2 YSLEER. CDR3 length equals 13 residues.

This CDR3 reads CASSQVNSPLHF. The CDR3 region has the DNA TGCGCCAGCAGCCAAGTAAATTCACCCCTCCACTTT. This chain links TRBV4-1 with TRBJ1-6; D ambiguous. There are 12 residues in the CDR3. Germline-derived CDR1 and CDR2 are MGHRA and YSYEKL. V dropped 1 base and J dropped 7 bases, with 2 bases sitting between them.

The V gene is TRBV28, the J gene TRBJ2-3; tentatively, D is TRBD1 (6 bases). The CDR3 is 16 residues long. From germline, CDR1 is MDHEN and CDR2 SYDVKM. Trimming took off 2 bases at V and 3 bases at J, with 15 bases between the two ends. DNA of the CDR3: TGTGCCAGCAGTTTAGATTCCGGGACAAAGACAGATACGCAGTATTTT. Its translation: CASSLDSGTKTDTQYF.

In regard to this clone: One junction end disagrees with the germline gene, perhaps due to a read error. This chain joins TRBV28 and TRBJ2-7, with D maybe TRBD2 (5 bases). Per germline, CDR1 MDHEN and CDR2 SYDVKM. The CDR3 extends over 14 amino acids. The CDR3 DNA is TGTGCCAGCCCTAGCCATCATCCCCCCTACGAGCAGCACTTC. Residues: CASPSHHPPYEQHF.

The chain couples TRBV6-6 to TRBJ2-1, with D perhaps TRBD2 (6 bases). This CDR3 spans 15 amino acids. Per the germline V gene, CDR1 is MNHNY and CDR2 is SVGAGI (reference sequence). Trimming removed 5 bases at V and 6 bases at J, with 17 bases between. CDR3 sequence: CASSNLAGGTNEQFF. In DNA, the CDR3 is TGTGCCAGCAGTAACCTAGCAGGAGGGACCAATGAGCAGTTCTTC.

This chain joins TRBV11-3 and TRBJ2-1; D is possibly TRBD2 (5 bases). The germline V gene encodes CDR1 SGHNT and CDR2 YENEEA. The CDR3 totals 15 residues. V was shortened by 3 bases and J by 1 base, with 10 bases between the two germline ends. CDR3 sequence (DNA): TGTGCCAGCAGCTTGGGTCGGGGTTCCTACAATGAGCAGTTCTTC. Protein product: CASSLGRGSYNEQFF.

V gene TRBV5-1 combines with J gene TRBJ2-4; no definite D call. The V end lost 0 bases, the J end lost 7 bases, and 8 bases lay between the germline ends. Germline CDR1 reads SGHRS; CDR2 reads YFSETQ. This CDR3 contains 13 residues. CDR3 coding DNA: TGCGCCAGCAGCTTGGACAGTCGGAACATTCAGTACTTC. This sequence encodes CASSLDSRNIQYF.

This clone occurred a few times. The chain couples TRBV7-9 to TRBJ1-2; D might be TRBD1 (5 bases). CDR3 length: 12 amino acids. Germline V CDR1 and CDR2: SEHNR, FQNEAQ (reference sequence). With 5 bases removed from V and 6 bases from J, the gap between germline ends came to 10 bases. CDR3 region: CASSPGGDGYTF. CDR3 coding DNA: TGTGCCAGCAGCCCTGGGGGAGATGGCTACACCTTC.

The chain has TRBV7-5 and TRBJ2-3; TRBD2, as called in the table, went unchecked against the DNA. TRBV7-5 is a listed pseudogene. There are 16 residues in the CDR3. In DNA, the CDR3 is TGTGCCAGCAGCTCACTAGCGGGAGGCCCCACAGATACGCAGTATTTT. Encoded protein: CASSSLAGGPTDTQYF.

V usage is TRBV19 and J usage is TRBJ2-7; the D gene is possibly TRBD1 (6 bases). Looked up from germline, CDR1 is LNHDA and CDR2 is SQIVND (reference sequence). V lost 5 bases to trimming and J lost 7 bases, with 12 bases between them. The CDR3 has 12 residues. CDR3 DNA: TGTGCCAGTAGTCCGGACAGCCGAGAGCAGTACTTC. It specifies CASSPDSREQYF.

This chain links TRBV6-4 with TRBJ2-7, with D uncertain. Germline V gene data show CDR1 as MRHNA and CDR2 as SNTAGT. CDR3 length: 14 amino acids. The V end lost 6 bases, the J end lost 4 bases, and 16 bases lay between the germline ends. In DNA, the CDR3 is TGTGCCAGCAGCGTCTGGGCAGGACCTTACGAGCAGTACTTC. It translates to CASSVWAGPYEQYF.

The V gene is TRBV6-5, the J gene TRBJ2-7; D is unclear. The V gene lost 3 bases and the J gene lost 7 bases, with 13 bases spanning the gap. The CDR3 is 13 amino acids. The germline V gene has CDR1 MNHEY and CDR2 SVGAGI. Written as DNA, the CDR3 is TGTGCCAGCAGTTATGGCTTAACGGAAGAGCAGTACTTC. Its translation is CASSYGLTEEQYF.

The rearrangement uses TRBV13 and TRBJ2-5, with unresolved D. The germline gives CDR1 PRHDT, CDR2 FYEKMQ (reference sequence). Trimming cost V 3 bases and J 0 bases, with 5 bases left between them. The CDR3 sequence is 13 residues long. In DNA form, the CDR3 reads TGTGCCAGCAGCTTGGACCACCAAGAGACCCAGTACTTC. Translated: CASSLDHQETQYF.

The CDR3 is CASSFGTNTEAFF. The DNA of the CDR3 is TGTGCCAGCAGCTTCGGGACGAACACTGAAGCTTTCTTT. The J gene is TRBJ1-1, the V gene TRBV7-3; maybe TRBD1 (5 bases). The ends were cut back, 3 bases at V and 1 base at J, with 6 bases in the middle. This CDR3 is built from 13 residues. Germline CDR1 SGHTA, CDR2 FQGTGA.

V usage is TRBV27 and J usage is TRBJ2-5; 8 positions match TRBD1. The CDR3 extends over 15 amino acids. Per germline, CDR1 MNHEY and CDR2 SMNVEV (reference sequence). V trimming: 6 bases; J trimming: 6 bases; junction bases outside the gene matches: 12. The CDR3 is CASRIAGQGIQTQYF. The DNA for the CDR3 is TGTGCCAGCAGAATTGCCGGACAGGGTATACAGACCCAGTACTTC.

In DNA, the CDR3 is TGCAGCGTCGCAGGGCGCCGCGGAAACACCATATATTTT. Translating it yields CSVAGRRGNTIYF. The chain recombines TRBV29-1 with TRBJ1-3, with a tentative D call TRBD1 (5 bases). With 6 bases removed from V and 4 bases from J, the gap between germline ends came to 13 bases. Germline assignment: CDR1 SQVTM and CDR2 ANQGSEA. The CDR3 runs to 13 residues.

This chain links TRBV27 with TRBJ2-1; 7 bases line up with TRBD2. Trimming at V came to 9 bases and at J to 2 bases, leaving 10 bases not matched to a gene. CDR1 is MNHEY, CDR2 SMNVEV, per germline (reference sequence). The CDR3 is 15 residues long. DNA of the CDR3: TGTGCCAGTTCTCCGGGGGGAGGGGCCTACAATGAGCAGTTCTTC. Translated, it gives CASSPGGGAYNEQFF.